The 28 T cell receptor beta chains listed next were all sequenced from one sample in a study of CD8 T cells in ankylosing spondylitis. TCRdb analysed the 5' RACE reads with MiXCR anew, one entry per CDR3 protein. The data show about 240,000 distinct CDR3 sequences, approximately 7.6% seen once. The sequenced sample was blood, either unsorted or a sorted T cell fraction (not recorded which). These receptors came from a female donor with ankylosing spondylitis or in good health (not recorded which).

At least ten counts were recorded for this clonotype. The chain employs TRBV20-1 and TRBJ2-3, with D uncertain. CDR1 and CDR2 (germline): DFQATT, SNEGSKA (reference sequence). The V gene lost 6 bases and the J gene lost 2 bases, with 18 bases spanning the gap. CDR3 length: 15 amino acids. CDR3 DNA sequence: TGCAGTGCCACAGCCCCCCAGCTCGCCACAGATACGCAGTATTTT. Amino acids: CSATAPQLATDTQYF.

This clonotype was counted ten times or more. The rearrangement uses TRBV20-1 and TRBJ1-1; 8 nucleotides agree with TRBD1. The V gene's germline CDR1 is DFQATT and CDR2 SNEGSKA (reference sequence). Germline trimming cut 5 bases from V and 1 base from J; bases unmatched to any gene: 15. The CDR3 consists of 17 residues. The CDR3, as DNA: TGCAGTGCTCAACCCGGGGGCAGGGGGCAAAGGAACACTGAAGCTTTCTTT. Translation: CSAQPGGRGQRNTEAFF.

This clonotype was detected ten times or more. The chain employs TRBV29-1 and TRBJ1-1; D perhaps matches TRBD1 (6 bases). This CDR3 has 13 residues. CDR1 and CDR2 (germline): SQVTM, ANQGSEA. Trimming took 3 bases from V and 0 from J, leaving 8 bases between them. The CDR3 region is CSVETGLNTEAFF. CDR3 coding DNA: TGCAGCGTTGAGACAGGCTTGAACACTGAAGCTTTCTTT.

This clonotype has ten or more counts. V and J are TRBV24-1 and TRBJ2-2; 9 bases are shared with TRBD2. The ends lost 4 bases at V and 5 bases at J; junction bases unmatched: 10. The CDR3 is 17 residues long. CDR1 is KGHDR, CDR2 SFDVKD, per germline. The CDR3 DNA sequence: TGTGCCACCAGTGACCAACATAGCGGGAGATGGACCGGGGAGCTGTTTTTT. Translated, it gives CATSDQHSGRWTGELFF.

This clonotype was detected many times. The chain carries TRBV30 and TRBJ1-2; D uncertain. With 4 bases removed from V and 7 bases from J, the gap between germline ends came to 10 bases. Per the germline V gene, CDR1 is GTSNPN and CDR2 is SVGIG (reference sequence). This CDR3 comprises 11 residues. The CDR3 spells CAWNTGSGYTF. The CDR3 DNA reads as TGTGCCTGGAACACGGGGAGTGGCTACACCTTC.

This clonotype was seen many times. This sequence joins TRBV10-2 and TRBJ2-3, with TRBD1 as a possible D gene (6 bases). CDR1 and CDR2 from the germline V gene are WSHSY and SAAADI. Deletions cut 6 bases from V and 1 base from J, with 14 bases between. This CDR3 has 15 residues. The CDR3 is CASSEDRFRTDTQYF. Here the CDR3 DNA reads TGCGCCAGCAGCGAAGACAGGTTTCGCACAGATACGCAGTATTTT.

This clonotype was found many times. This sequence joins TRBV6-1 and TRBJ2-1; D remains ambiguous. V was cut by 10 bases and J by 7 bases, with 17 bases left in between. Germline V lookup: CDR1 MNHNS, CDR2 SASEGT. The CDR3 loop spans 13 amino acids. CDR3: CATLRLPGNEQFF. DNA for the CDR3: TGTGCCACCCTAAGGCTCCCAGGAAATGAGCAGTTCTTC.

This clonotype was observed a few times. The rearrangement joins TRBV7-2 to TRBJ2-3; 7 bases are shared with TRBD2. The CDR3 extends over 16 amino acids. V lost 1 base to trimming and J lost 6 bases; unmatched junction nucleotides: 10. The germline V gene encodes CDR1 SGHTA and CDR2 FQGNSA. The CDR3 here is CASSLDSGGSYDTQYF. CDR3 coding DNA: TGTGCCAGCAGCTTAGATTCGGGCGGGAGTTACGATACGCAGTATTTT.

This clonotype has at least ten counts. The V and J genes are TRBV7-8 and TRBJ2-7, with D unresolved. Germline-derived CDR1 and CDR2 are SGHVS and FQNEAQ. This CDR3 region has 14 residues. The V and J ends lost 8 bases and 7 bases respectively, with 21 bases between them. CDR3 residues: CASFPNRREREQYF. The CDR3, as DNA: TGTGCCAGCTTCCCCAATAGAAGAGAGCGAGAGCAGTACTTC.

The table lists this clonotype with many counts. The rearrangement uses TRBV11-2 and TRBJ2-7; D unclear. CDR1 and CDR2 (germline): SGHAT, FQNNGV. V was clipped by 1 base and J by 3 bases, with 19 bases between them. This CDR3 comprises 17 residues. CDR3: CASSLAFGGQYIYEQYF. Here the CDR3 DNA reads TGTGCCAGCAGCTTAGCTTTCGGCGGCCAATATATCTACGAGCAGTACTTC.

CDR3 sequence: CASSPHHRGGRYEQYF. The DNA of the CDR3 is TGTGCCAGCAGCCCCCACCATCGGGGGGGCCGCTACGAGCAGTACTTC. The chain carries TRBV9 and TRBJ2-7, with 8 bases matching TRBD2. CDR1 is SGDLS and CDR2 is YYNGEE in the germline V gene. The CDR3 spans 16 residues. V lost 4 bases and J lost 3; bases outside the gene matches: 12.

This clonotype was counted many times. The chain carries TRBV20-1 and TRBJ2-5; 11 bases match TRBD2. Germline V gene lookup returns CDR1 DFQATT and CDR2 SNEGSKA (reference sequence). The trim removed 3 bases at V and 1 base at J, leaving 4 bases unmatched. The CDR3 totals 15 residues. CDR3 residues: CSASASGRLQETQYF. CDR3 nucleotide sequence: TGCAGTGCTAGCGCTAGCGGGAGGCTCCAAGAGACCCAGTACTTC.

V is TRBV6-5 and J is TRBJ2-2; TRBD1 aligns across 9 bases. CDR3 length equals 18 residues. V was pared by 3 bases and J by 2 bases, with 10 bases of the junction left unmatched. Germline V CDR1 and CDR2: MNHEY, SVGAGI. The CDR3 sequence is CASSYTKGTGTNTGELFF. The CDR3 nucleotides are TGTGCCAGCAGTTATACCAAGGGGACAGGGACCAACACCGGGGAGCTGTTTTTT.

A note on this clonotype: A much larger clonotype is one base distant, so this may be a read error. The chain employs TRBV19 and TRBJ1-4, with D hard to call. V was clipped by 6 bases and J by 7 bases, with 15 bases between them. Germline CDR1 and CDR2: LNHDA and SQIVND (reference sequence). The CDR3 consists of 14 residues. The DNA of the CDR3 is TGTGCCAGTAGAAGAAGTGAGCTCATTGAAAAACTGTTTTTT. Amino acids: CASRRSELIEKLFF.

This clonotype appeared many times. This rearrangement joins TRBV5-1 to TRBJ1-1, with D unresolved. Germline loops: CDR1 SGHRS, CDR2 YFSETQ. The CDR3 has 14 residues. Trimming pared 0 bases from V and 3 bases from J, leaving 9 bases between. Here the CDR3 DNA reads TGCGCCAGCAGCTTGGTGGCGGGTGACACTGAAGCTTTCTTT. Protein product: CASSLVAGDTEAFF.

This clonotype is a singleton in its sample. A much larger clone lies a single base off, so this may be a read error. The chain combines TRBV5-1 with TRBJ2-1; 12 nucleotides agree with TRBD2. This CDR3 spans 15 amino acids. Germline CDR1 is SGHRS and CDR2 is YFSETQ. The CDR3 spells CVSSETSGSVNEQFF. The CDR3 region has the DNA TGCGTCAGCAGCGAGACTAGCGGGAGCGTGAATGAGCAGTTCTTC.

This clonotype has at least ten counts. This chain connects TRBV20-1 to TRBJ2-1, with 9 nucleotides matching TRBD2. The CDR3 contains 10 residues. The V gene end was trimmed by 6 bases and the J gene end by 12 bases; junction bases not matched to a gene: 3. The germline CDR1 and CDR2 sequences are DFQATT and SNEGSKA (reference sequence). The CDR3 sequence is CSAMTSGQFF. Written as DNA, the CDR3 is TGCAGTGCCATGACTAGCGGGCAGTTCTTC.

This clonotype was seen many times. The chain links TRBV5-4 to TRBJ2-1, with D possibly TRBD2 on 5 matching bases. Trimming removed 4 bases from V and 7 bases from J, with 18 bases in between. This CDR3 is 15 amino acids long. Germline V gives CDR1 SGHNT, CDR2 YYREEE (reference sequence). For the CDR3, the DNA is TGTGCCAGCAGCCCGCTAGACGTATCGGGGAATGAGCAGTTCTTC. This codes for CASSPLDVSGNEQFF.

This clonotype was found many times. This chain connects TRBV7-9 to TRBJ2-1; the D is unclear. The V gene's germline CDR1 is SEHNR and CDR2 FQNEAQ (reference sequence). Trimming pared 3 bases from V and 5 bases from J, leaving 11 bases between. The CDR3 runs 14 residues. Here the CDR3 DNA reads TGTGCCAGCAGCTTGGGATCCCCGCACAATGAGCAGTTCTTC. It translates to CASSLGSPHNEQFF. The entire variable domain, with the rest obtained from reference TRBV7-9 and TRBJ2-1, is as follows: DTGVSQNPRHKITKRGQNVTFRCDPISEHNRLYWYRQTLGQGPEFLTYFQNEAQLEKSRLLSDRFSAERPKGSFSTLEIQRTEQGDSAMYLCASSLGSPHNEQFFGPGTRLTVL.

This clonotype was detected ten times or more. The rearrangement links TRBV9 to TRBJ2-1; 9 nucleotides line up with TRBD2. V lost 7 bases and J lost 2; bases outside the gene matches: 7. The CDR3 is made up of 15 amino acids. Per germline, CDR1 SGDLS and CDR2 YYNGEE. CDR3 loop: CASGLAGIPYNEQFF. CDR3 in DNA: TGTGCCAGCGGGCTAGCGGGAATCCCCTACAATGAGCAGTTCTTC.

This clonotype was recorded a few times. As DNA, the CDR3 is TGTGCCAGCAGGGGAAGAAGGTACGAGCAGTACTTC. Protein: CASRGRRYEQYF. V and J are TRBV11-2 and TRBJ2-7; D remains unclear. The germline V gene encodes CDR1 SGHAT and CDR2 FQNNGV. The V and J ends lost 6 bases and 4 bases respectively, with 10 bases between them. There are 12 residues in the CDR3.

This clonotype came up many times. The V and J genes are TRBV4-3 and TRBJ2-7, with D uncertain. Trimming cost V 0 bases and J 1 base, with 7 bases left between them. The germline CDR1 and CDR2 sequences are LGHNA and YSLEER. CDR3 length: 14 residues. DNA for the CDR3: TGCGCCAGCAGCCAAGATTTGGGGTCCTACGAGCAGTACTTC. Protein sequence: CASSQDLGSYEQYF.

V usage is TRBV5-4 and J usage is TRBJ1-6, with a tentative D call TRBD1 (6 bases). Germline CDR1 reads SGHNT; CDR2 reads YYREEE (reference sequence). Deletions cut 0 bases from V and 10 bases from J, with 11 bases between. The CDR3 loop spans 14 amino acids. The CDR3 here is CASSLDRDQSPLHF. The CDR3 DNA follows: TGTGCCAGCAGCTTGGACAGGGACCAATCACCCCTCCACTTT.

This clonotype was detected many times. This chain connects TRBV6-2 or TRBV6-3 to TRBJ1-6; D gene unclear. This CDR3 has 12 amino acids. Trimming shortened V by 4 bases and J by 7 bases, and 5 bases separated the two germline ends. Germline values: CDR1 MNHEY, CDR2 SVGEGT. CDR3 protein: CASSWRNSPLHF. DNA for the CDR3: TGTGCCAGCAGTTGGCGAAATTCACCCCTCCACTTT.

This clonotype was detected ten times or more. The gene calls are TRBV4-3 and TRBJ2-3; possible D gene TRBD2, 6 bases. The V end lost 2 bases, the J end lost 4 bases, and 16 bases lay between the germline ends. The CDR3 length is 16 residues. Germline CDR1 is LGHNA and CDR2 is YSLEER. The chain's CDR3 is CASSQFLSGTSDTQYF. CDR3 in DNA: TGCGCCAGCAGCCAATTCCTGTCCGGGACTTCAGATACGCAGTATTTT.

The gene calls are TRBV27 and TRBJ2-1; D perhaps matches TRBD2 (6 bases). This CDR3 has 12 residues. Trimming left V 5 bases short and J 11 bases short, with 13 bases between. Germline V gives CDR1 MNHEY, CDR2 SMNVEV (reference sequence). CDR3 protein: CASSPRLDQQFF. CDR3 nucleotides: TGTGCCAGCAGTCCAAGACTAGATCAGCAGTTCTTC.

This clonotype came up a few times. Written as DNA, the CDR3 is TGTGCCAGCAGCTTTGGGACAGGGATCACCGGGGAGCTGTTTTTT. Translating gives CASSFGTGITGELFF. This chain connects TRBV7-2 to TRBJ2-2; the match to TRBD1 covers 9 bases. Germline CDR1 is SGHTA and CDR2 is FQGNSA. This CDR3 is 15 amino acids long. After removal of 3 bases from V and 4 bases from J, the junction contained 3 bases not matched to a gene.

The table lists this clonotype with many counts. This chain uses TRBV5-1 with TRBJ1-2, with D perhaps TRBD1 (6 bases). CDR1 is SGHRS and CDR2 is YFSETQ in the germline V gene. The CDR3 consists of 13 residues. The V gene lost 1 base and the J gene lost 6 bases, with 10 bases spanning the gap. The CDR3 sequence is CASSLTGFNGYTF. CDR3 DNA: TGCGCCAGCAGCTTGACAGGGTTCAATGGCTACACCTTC.